The 14 T cell receptor beta chains below come from one sample, sequenced in a study of synovial regulatory T cells in juvenile arthritis (dated by TCRdb to the mid-2010s). The library was prepared using the immunoSEQ multiplex PCR assay. This is the immuneACCESS table as TCRdb keeps it, with only in-frame sequences that have V and J called. A part of the clones is gone; compared with another copy, unresolved V genes explain less than half, and the rest is unexplained. Per the sample table, the count is just under 10,000 clones. 0.85% to 1% of the sample is in the top ten clones. Sequencing used Treg cells from blood. The cell subset or site label on this specimen signifies: remaining (HLA-DR-negative) circulating blood Treg cells. The receptors were sampled from a donor aged 2-29 years with juvenile idiopathic arthritis.

The V gene is TRBV6-6, the J gene TRBJ1-5; the D gene TCRdb calls, TRBD1, cannot be checked with no DNA. Germline values: CDR1 MNHNY, CDR2 SVGAGI (reference sequence). The CDR3 contains 15 residues. DNA for this receptor is not on file. The chain's CDR3 is CASSLRQHSNQPQHF.

This rearrangement joins TRBV5-4 to TRBJ1-4; without DNA, the TCRdb call of TRBD1 cannot be checked. The CDR3 runs to 14 residues. No DNA accompanies this entry. Germline lookup yields CDR1 SGHNT and CDR2 YYREEE (reference sequence). The CDR3 region is CASSLGQGVGKLFF. Supplemented by reference TRBV5-4 and TRBJ1-4, the full variable domain reads ETGVTQSPTHLIKTRGQQVTLRCSSQSGHNTVSWYQQALGQGPQFIFQYYREEENGRGNFPPRFSGLQFPNYSSELNVNALELDDSALYLCASSLGQGVGKLFFGSGTQLSVL.

The genes are TRBV4-2 and TRBJ1-5. Per the germline V gene, CDR1 is LGHNA and CDR2 is YNFKEQ. There are 15 residues in the CDR3. No DNA is recorded. The CDR3 loop is CASSQVGGRDQPQHF.

The V and J genes are TRBV11-1 and TRBJ1-3. This CDR3 has 13 residues. No DNA has been recorded. Germline V gene sequence: CDR1 SGHAT, CDR2 FQDESV (reference sequence). This chain's CDR3 is CASSSTGTAKIYF.

The gene calls are TRBV6-5 and TRBJ1-4; TCRdb designates TRBD1, a call that cannot be tested without DNA. Looked up from germline, CDR1 is MNHEY and CDR2 is SVGAGI. This CDR3 contains 12 residues. No DNA accompanies this entry. The CDR3 sequence: CASRTGKEKLFF.

The V and J genes are TRBV2 and TRBJ2-2; checking the TCRdb D call of TRBD2 is not possible without DNA. The CDR3 extends over 13 amino acids. No nucleotide data were recorded. The germline V gene encodes CDR1 SNHLY and CDR2 FYNNEI. The CDR3 is CASSSTNTGELFF. The complete variable domain, with remaining parts taken from reference TRBV2 and TRBJ2-2, reads EPEVTQTPSHQVTQMGQEVILRCVPISNHLYFYWYRQILGQKVEFLVSFYNNEISEKSEIFDDQFSVERPDGSNFTLKIRSTKLEDSAMYFCASSSTNTGELFFGEGSRLTVL.

The gene calls are TRBV5-8 and TRBJ2-3; the TCRdb call, TRBD2, lacks DNA for checking. CDR3 length: 15 amino acids. DNA is not recorded here. CDR1 is SGHTS, CDR2 YDEGEE, per germline. CDR3 protein: CASSFLAGGPDTQYF. Complete variable domain (other parts from reference TRBV5-8 and TRBJ2-3): EAGVTQSPTHLIKTRGQQATLRCSPISGHTSVYWYQQALGLGLQFLLWYDEGEERNRGNFPPRFSGRQFPNYSSELNVNALELEDSALYLCASSFLAGGPDTQYFGPGTRLTVL.

This chain joins TRBV5-1 and TRBJ1-2; TCRdb gives TRBD1 as the D gene, but with no DNA this cannot be confirmed. Germline CDR1 SGHRS, CDR2 YFSETQ. The CDR3 extends over 15 amino acids. Only the protein is available. The CDR3 here is CASSQTSSGGYGYTF.

This chain links TRBV6-6 with TRBJ1-2; no DNA is available, so the TRBD1 call from TCRdb remains unchecked. The CDR3 has 13 residues. The record lacks a DNA sequence. Germline V gene data show CDR1 as MNHNY and CDR2 as SVGAGI (reference sequence). CDR3 residues: CASSRQQGHGYTF.

The chain is built from TRBV7-9 and TRBJ2-6; the D gene TCRdb calls, TRBD2, cannot be checked with no DNA. CDR1 and CDR2 (germline): SEHNR, FQNEAQ (reference sequence). This CDR3 comprises 18 residues. No DNA sequence was recorded. Here the CDR3 reads CASSIGRGAASGANVLTF.

V gene TRBV7-2 combines with J gene TRBJ1-2. The CDR3 is made up of 14 amino acids. Only the protein is on record. Germline V CDR1 and CDR2: SGHTA, FQGNSA. The chain's CDR3 is CASSPRDGLYGYTF.

The chain is built from TRBV6-5 and TRBJ1-2. Germline CDR1 is MNHEY and CDR2 is SVGAGI. The CDR3 runs to 16 residues. No DNA is listed. The CDR3 loop is CASSSHSYSDAYGYTF.

The chain couples TRBV10-2 to TRBJ2-1; TCRdb indicates TRBD2, and absent DNA this call remains unverified. The germline V gene has CDR1 WSHSY and CDR2 SAAADI. The CDR3 has 15 residues. No DNA was logged. The CDR3 here is CASQYGGPGRNEQFF.

The V gene is TRBV7-2, the J gene TRBJ1-2. The CDR3 has 15 amino acids. No DNA accompanies this entry. CDR1 is SGHTA, CDR2 FQGNSA, per germline. CDR3 amino acids: CASSSPGRRVYGYTF.